This passage covers 8 T cell receptor beta chains from one sample sequenced in a study of CD8+ T cells in alopecia areata. It was cDNA, reverse transcribed from extracted RNA, that served as the sequencing template. TCRdb's copy holds only in-frame clones and misses some; the assay was immunoSEQ multiplex PCR. The sample shows around 250,000 clones, around two thirds of them seen only once. The sample consisted of CD4+ T cells sorted from blood, taken at week 0. These receptors came from a human donor with alopecia areata.

The V and J genes are TRBV25-1 and TRBJ2-2, with 12 bases matching TRBD1. V gave up 8 bases and J gave up 7 bases; unmatched junction bases: 11. Germline V CDR1 and CDR2: MGHDK, SYGVNS. The CDR3 length is 16 residues. This chain's CDR3 is CASSPPGQGAGGELFF. The CDR3 nucleotides are TGTGCCAGCTCACCCCCGGGACAGGGGGCCGGCGGGGAGCTGTTTTTT.

The rearrangement uses TRBV27 and TRBJ2-7; no reliable D call. This CDR3 is 12 amino acids long. Trimming cost V 3 bases and J 0 bases, with 3 bases left between them. The germline V gene has CDR1 MNHEY and CDR2 SMNVEV (reference sequence). CDR3 amino acids: CASSFNSYEQYF. CDR3 DNA: TGTGCCAGCAGTTTTAACTCCTACGAGCAGTACTTC.

This chain links TRBV30 with TRBJ1-2; TRBD1 aligns across 7 bases. J lost 5 bases, V lost 2 bases, and 11 bases had no gene match. CDR1 and CDR2 from the germline V gene are GTSNPN and SVGIG (reference sequence). CDR3 size: 15 residues. CDR3 region: CAWSWTGREEYGYTF. The CDR3 region has the DNA TGTGCCTGGAGTTGGACAGGCCGGGAGGAATATGGCTACACCTTC.

This CDR3 is CASSSQGYTGELFF. In nucleotides, the CDR3 is TGTGCCAGCAGCTCGCAGGGGTACACCGGGGAGCTGTTTTTT. The J gene is TRBJ2-2, the V gene TRBV7-3; maybe TRBD1 (6 bases). The ends were cut back, 4 bases at V and 3 bases at J, with 9 bases in the middle. CDR1 is SGHTA, CDR2 FQGTGA, per germline. The CDR3 is 14 amino acids.

The genes are TRBV29-1 and TRBJ2-5, with D maybe TRBD1 (5 bases). The CDR3 loop spans 14 amino acids. The V end was cut by 6 bases, the J end by 2 bases, with 16 bases between. Looked up from germline, CDR1 is SQVTM and CDR2 is ANQGSEA. The CDR3 sequence is CSVSLVRTQETQYF. The DNA of the CDR3 is TGCAGCGTCTCTCTCGTTCGGACACAAGAGACCCAGTACTTC. The whole variable domain, remainder taken from reference TRBV29-1 and TRBJ2-5, is SAVISQKPSRDICQRGTSLTIQCQVDSQVTMMFWYRQQPGQSLTLIATANQGSEATYESGFVIDKFPISRPNLTFSTLTVSNMSPEDSSIYLCSVSLVRTQETQYFGPGTRLLVL.

This clone was recorded only once. The rearrangement links TRBV29-1 to TRBJ1-5; D may be TRBD1 (6 bases). CDR3 length equals 14 residues. V lost 6 bases and J 2 bases, leaving 14 bases between the germline ends. Germline CDR1 reads SQVTM; CDR2 reads ANQGSEA. CDR3 DNA: TGCAGCGTCGCCCTAGGGGGTGGCAATCAGCCCCAGCATTTT. It specifies CSVALGGGNQPQHF.

This clone was counted a few times. The J gene is TRBJ2-7, the V gene TRBV12-5; weak D call: TRBD2 (5 bases). The germline V gene has CDR1 LGHNT and CDR2 FRNRAP. This CDR3 has 12 residues. The V end lost 6 bases, the J end lost 6 bases, and 12 bases lay between the germline ends. The CDR3 loop reads CASGSEAPEQYF. CDR3 sequence (DNA): TGTGCTAGTGGCTCGGAGGCTCCCGAGCAGTACTTC.

This sequence joins TRBV20-1 and TRBJ2-7; D is undetermined. V was trimmed by 6 bases and J by 6 bases, leaving 12 bases between them. Germline loops: CDR1 DFQATT, CDR2 SNEGSKA (reference sequence). The length of the CDR3 is 11 residues. CDR3: CSASRGIEQYF. The CDR3 DNA reads TGCAGTGCCAGCCGCGGCATCGAGCAGTACTTC.